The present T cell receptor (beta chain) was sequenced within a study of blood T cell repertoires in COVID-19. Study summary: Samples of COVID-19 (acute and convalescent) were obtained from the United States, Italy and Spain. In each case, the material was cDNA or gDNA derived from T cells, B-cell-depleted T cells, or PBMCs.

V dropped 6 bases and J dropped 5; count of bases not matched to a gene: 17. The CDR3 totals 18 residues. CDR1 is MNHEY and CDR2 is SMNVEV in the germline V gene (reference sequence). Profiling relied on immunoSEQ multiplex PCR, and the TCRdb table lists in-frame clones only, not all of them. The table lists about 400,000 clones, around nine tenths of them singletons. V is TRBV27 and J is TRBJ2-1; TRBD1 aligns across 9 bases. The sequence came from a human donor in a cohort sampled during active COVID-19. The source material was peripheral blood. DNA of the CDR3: TGTGCCAGCAGGTCAGACAGGGGGTCCCTCTTCACGCACAATGAGCAGTTCTTC. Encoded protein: CASRSDRGSLFTHNEQFF.